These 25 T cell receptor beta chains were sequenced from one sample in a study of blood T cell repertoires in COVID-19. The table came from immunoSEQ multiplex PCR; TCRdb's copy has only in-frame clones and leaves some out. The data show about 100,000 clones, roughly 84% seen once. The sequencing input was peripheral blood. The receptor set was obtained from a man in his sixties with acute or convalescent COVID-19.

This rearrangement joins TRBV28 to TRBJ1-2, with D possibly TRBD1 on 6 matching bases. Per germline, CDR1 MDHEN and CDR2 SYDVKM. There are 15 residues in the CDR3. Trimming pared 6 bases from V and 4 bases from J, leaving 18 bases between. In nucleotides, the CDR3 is TGTGCCAGCAGGCCCACTAAGGGGGACGGCTATGGCTACACCTTC. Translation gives CASRPTKGDGYGYTF.

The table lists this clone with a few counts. The CDR3 coding sequence is TGTGCCAGCAGCCCCCCAGGGAACGGCAATCAGCCCCAGCATTTT. Protein: CASSPPGNGNQPQHF. The V call is TRBV28, the J call TRBJ1-5; possibly TRBD1 for D (5 bases). Trimming removed 6 bases from V and 2 bases from J, with 14 bases in between. The CDR3 runs to 15 residues. The germline V gene has CDR1 MDHEN and CDR2 SYDVKM. Full variable domain (missing parts from reference TRBV28 and TRBJ1-5): DVKVTQSSRYLVKRTGEKVFLECVQDMDHENMFWYRQDPGLGLRLIYFSYDVKMKEKGDIPEGYSVSREKKERFSLILESASTNQTSMYLCASSPPGNGNQPQHFGDGTRLSIL.

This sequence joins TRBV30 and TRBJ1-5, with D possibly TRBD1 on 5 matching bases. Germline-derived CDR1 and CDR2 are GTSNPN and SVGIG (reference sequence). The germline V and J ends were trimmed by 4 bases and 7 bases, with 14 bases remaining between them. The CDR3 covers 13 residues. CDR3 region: CAWTTGVRQPQHF. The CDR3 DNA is TGTGCCTGGACAACAGGAGTACGGCAGCCCCAGCATTTT.

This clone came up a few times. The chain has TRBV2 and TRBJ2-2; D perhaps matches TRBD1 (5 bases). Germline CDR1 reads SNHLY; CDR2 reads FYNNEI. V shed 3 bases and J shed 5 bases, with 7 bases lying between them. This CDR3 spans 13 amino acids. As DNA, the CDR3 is TGTGCCAGCAGTGACAGGGAAACCGGGGAGCTGTTTTTT. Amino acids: CASSDRETGELFF.

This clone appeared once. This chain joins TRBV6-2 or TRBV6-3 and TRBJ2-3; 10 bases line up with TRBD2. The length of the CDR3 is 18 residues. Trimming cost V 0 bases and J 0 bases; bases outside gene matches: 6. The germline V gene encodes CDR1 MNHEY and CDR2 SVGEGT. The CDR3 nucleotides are TGTGCCAGCAGTTACTCTACTCTAGCGGGAGAGAGCACAGATACGCAGTATTTT. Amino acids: CASSYSTLAGESTDTQYF.

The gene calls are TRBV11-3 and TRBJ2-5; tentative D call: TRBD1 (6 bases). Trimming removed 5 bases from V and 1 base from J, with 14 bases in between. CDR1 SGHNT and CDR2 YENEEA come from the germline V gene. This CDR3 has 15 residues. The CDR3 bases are TGTGCCAGCAGCGAATCGGGACATCTCCAAGAGACCCAGTACTTC. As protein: CASSESGHLQETQYF.

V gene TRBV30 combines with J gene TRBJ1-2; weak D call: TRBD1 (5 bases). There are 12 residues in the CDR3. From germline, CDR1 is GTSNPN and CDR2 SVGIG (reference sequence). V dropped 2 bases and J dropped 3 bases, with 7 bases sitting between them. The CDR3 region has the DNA TGTGCCTGGAGTCCGGGGGACTATGGCTACACCTTC. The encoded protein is CAWSPGDYGYTF.

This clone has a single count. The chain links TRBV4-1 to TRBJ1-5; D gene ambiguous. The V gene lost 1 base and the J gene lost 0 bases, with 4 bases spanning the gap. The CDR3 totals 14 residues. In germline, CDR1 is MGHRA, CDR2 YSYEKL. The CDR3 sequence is CASSQAYSNQPQHF. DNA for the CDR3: TGCGCCAGCAGCCAAGCTTATAGCAATCAGCCCCAGCATTTT.

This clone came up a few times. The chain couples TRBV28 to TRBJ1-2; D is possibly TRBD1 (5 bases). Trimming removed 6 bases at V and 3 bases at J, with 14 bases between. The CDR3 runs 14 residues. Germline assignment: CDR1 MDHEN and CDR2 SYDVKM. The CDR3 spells CASSARGFDYGYTF. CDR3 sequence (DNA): TGTGCCAGCAGCGCTAGGGGTTTTGACTATGGCTACACCTTC.

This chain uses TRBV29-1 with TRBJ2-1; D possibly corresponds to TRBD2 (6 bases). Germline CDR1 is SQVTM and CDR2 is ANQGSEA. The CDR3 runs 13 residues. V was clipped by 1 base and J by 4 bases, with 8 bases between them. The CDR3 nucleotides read TGCAGCGTTGAAGGGGACTCATACAATGAGCAGTTCTTC. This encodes CSVEGDSYNEQFF.

CDR3 sequence reads: CASKGTGGSEKLFF. CDR3 sequence (DNA): TGTGCCAGCAAAGGGACCGGGGGTAGTGAAAAACTGTTTTTT. The V and J genes are TRBV2 and TRBJ1-4, with D perhaps matching TRBD1 (5 bases). Trimming removed 7 bases at V and 7 bases at J, with 16 bases between. The germline V gene encodes CDR1 SNHLY and CDR2 FYNNEI. The CDR3 length is 14 residues.

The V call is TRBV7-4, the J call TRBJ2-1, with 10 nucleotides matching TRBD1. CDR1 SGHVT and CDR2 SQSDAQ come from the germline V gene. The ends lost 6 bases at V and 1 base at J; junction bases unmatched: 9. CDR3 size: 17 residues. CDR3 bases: TGTGCCAGCAGTCGAGGGCCGGGACAGGGGTCCTACAATGAGCAGTTCTTC. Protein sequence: CASSRGPGQGSYNEQFF.

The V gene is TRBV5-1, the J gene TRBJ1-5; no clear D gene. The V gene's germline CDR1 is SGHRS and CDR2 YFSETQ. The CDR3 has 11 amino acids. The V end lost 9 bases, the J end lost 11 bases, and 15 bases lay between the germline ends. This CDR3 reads CANRSGEAQHF. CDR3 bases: TGCGCCAACCGGAGTGGGGAGGCCCAGCATTTT.

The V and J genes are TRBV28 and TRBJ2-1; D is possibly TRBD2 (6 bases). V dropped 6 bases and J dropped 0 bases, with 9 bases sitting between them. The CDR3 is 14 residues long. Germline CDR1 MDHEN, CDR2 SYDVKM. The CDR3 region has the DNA TGTGCCAGCAGGGACTACAGCTCCTACAATGAGCAGTTCTTC. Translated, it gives CASRDYSSYNEQFF.

The CDR3: CASLAGVSSYNEQFF. As DNA, the CDR3 is TGTGCCAGCCTAGCGGGGGTGAGCTCCTACAATGAGCAGTTCTTC. The chain recombines TRBV28 with TRBJ2-1, with 10 nucleotides matching TRBD2. The V gene's germline CDR1 is MDHEN and CDR2 SYDVKM. The CDR3 extends over 15 amino acids. Trimming at V came to 8 bases and at J to 0 bases, leaving 4 bases not matched to a gene.

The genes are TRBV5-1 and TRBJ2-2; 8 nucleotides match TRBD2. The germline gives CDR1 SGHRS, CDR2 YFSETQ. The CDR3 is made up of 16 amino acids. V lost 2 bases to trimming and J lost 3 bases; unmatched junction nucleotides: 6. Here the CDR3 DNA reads TGCGCCAGCAGCTTACGGACTAGCAGTCACACCGGGGAGCTGTTTTTT. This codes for CASSLRTSSHTGELFF.

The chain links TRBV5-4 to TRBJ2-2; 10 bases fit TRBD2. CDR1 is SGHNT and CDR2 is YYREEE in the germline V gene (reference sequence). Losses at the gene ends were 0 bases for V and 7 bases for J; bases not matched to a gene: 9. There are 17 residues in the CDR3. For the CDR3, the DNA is TGTGCCAGCAGCTTGGCCGGAGCGGGAGGGCGTGTCGGGGAGCTGTTTTTT. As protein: CASSLAGAGGRVGELFF.

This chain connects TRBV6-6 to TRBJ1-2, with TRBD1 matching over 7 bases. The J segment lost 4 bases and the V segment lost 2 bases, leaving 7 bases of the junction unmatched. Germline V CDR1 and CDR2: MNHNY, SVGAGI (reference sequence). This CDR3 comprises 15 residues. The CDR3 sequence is CASSYDGRGSYGYTF. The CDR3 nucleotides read TGTGCCAGCAGTTACGATGGCAGGGGGTCCTATGGCTACACCTTC.

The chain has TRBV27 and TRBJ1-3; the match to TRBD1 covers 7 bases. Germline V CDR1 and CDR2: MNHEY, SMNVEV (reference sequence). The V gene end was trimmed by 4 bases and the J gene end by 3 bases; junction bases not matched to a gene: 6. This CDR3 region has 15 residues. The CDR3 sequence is CASSWDSKIGNTIYF. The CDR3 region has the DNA TGTGCCAGCAGTTGGGACAGTAAGATTGGAAACACCATATATTTT.

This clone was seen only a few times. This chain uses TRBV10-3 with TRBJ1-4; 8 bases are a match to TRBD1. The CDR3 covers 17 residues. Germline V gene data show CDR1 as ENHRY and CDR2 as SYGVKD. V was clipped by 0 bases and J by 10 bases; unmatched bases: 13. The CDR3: CAISESSGDRGGRKLFF. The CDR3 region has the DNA TGTGCCATCAGTGAGTCTTCTGGTGACAGGGGAGGGAGAAAACTGTTTTTT.

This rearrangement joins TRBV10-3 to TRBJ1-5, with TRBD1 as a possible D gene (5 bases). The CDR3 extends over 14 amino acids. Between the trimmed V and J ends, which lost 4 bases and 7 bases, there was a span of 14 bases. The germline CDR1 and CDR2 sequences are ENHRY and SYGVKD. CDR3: CAISVRGGGQPQHF. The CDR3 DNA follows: TGTGCCATCAGTGTTCGGGGGGGAGGACAGCCCCAGCATTTT.

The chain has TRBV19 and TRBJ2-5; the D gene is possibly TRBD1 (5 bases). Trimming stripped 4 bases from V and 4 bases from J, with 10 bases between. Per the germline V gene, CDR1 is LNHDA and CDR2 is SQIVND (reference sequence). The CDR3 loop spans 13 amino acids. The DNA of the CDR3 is TGTGCCAGTAGTACCTCTCAGGGAGAGACCCAGTACTTC. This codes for CASSTSQGETQYF.

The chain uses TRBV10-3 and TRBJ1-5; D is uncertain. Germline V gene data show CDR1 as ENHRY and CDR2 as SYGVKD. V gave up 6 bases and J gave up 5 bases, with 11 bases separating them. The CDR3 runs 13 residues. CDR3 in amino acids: CAIREDGDQPQHF. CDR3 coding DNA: TGTGCCATCAGGGAGGACGGAGATCAGCCCCAGCATTTT.

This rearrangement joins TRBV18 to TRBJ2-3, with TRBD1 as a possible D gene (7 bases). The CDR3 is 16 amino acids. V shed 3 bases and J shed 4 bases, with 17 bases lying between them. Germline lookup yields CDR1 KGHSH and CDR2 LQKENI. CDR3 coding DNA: TGTGCCAGCTCACCGGGGGGACAGCTCCGGGCAGATACGCAGTATTTT. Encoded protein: CASSPGGQLRADTQYF.

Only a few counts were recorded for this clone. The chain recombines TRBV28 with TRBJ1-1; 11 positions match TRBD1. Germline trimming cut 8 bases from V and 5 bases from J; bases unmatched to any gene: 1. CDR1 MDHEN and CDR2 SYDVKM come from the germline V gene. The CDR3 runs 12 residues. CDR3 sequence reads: CASGTGGTEAFF. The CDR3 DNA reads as TGTGCCAGCGGGACAGGGGGAACTGAAGCTTTCTTT. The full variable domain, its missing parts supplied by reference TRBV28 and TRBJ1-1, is DVKVTQSSRYLVKRTGEKVFLECVQDMDHENMFWYRQDPGLGLRLIYFSYDVKMKEKGDIPEGYSVSREKKERFSLILESASTNQTSMYLCASGTGGTEAFFGQGTRLTVV.